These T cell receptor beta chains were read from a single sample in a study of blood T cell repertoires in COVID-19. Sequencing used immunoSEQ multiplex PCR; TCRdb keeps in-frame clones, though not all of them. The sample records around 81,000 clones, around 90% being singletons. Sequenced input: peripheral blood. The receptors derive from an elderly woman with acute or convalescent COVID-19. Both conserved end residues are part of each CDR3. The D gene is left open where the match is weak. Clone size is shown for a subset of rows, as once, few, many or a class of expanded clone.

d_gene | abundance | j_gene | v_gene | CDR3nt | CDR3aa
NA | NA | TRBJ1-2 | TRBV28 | TGTGCCAGCAGTTTATACCCCCCGGCAGGGGTGGAAGGCTACACCTTC | CASSLYPPAGVEGYTF
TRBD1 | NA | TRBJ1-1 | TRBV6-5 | TGTGCCAGCAGTAACGGACAGGGGGGATACACTGAAGCTTTCTTT | CASSNGQGGYTEAFF
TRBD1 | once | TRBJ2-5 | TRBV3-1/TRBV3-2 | TGTGCCAGCAGCCAAAACAGGGGTGGGTTGGAGACCCAGTACTTC | CASSQNRGGLETQYF
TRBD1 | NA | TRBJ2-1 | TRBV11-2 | TGTGCCAGCAGCTTAGCCCGATACAGGGGGAATGAGCAGTTCTTC | CASSLARYRGNEQFF
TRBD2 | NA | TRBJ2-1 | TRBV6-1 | TGTGCCAGCAGTGACCCCGGGAGGGGGGAGGAGAGGAAGTTCTTC | CASSDPGRGEERKFF
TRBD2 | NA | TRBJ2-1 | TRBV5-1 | TGCGCCAGCAGCTTACTAGCGGGGAACCCCAATGAGCAGTTCTTC | CASSLLAGNPNEQFF
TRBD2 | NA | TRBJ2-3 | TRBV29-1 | TGCAGCGTTGAGGGGGGGTCAGGCAGCACAGATACGCAGTATTTT | CSVEGGSGSTDTQYF
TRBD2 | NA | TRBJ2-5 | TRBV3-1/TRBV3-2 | TGTGCCAGCAGCCAAGGGGAGGGAGAGACCCAGTACTTC | CASSQGEGETQYF
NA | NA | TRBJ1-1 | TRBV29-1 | TGCAGCGTTGACTTTGGGGCAACCGAAGCTTTCTTT | CSVDFGATEAFF
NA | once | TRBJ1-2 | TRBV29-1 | TGCAGCGTGAGGAATTCGGGACTCACCTTC | CSVRNSGLTF
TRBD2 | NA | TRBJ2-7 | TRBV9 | TGTGCCAGCAGTCTCGGGGGGGCTAACAGCTACGAGCAGTACTTC | CASSLGGANSYEQYF
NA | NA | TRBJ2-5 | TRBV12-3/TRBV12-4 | TGTGCCAGCAGTTTCAGGGAGACCCAGTACTTC | CASSFRETQYF
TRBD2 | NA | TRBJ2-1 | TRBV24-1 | TGTGCCACCAGTGACCACGGGACTAGCGGGGGGGTGAATGAGCAGTTCTTC | CATSDHGTSGGVNEQFF
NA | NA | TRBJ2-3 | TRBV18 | TGTGCCAGCTCACCCAGGGCCGACACAGATACGCAGTATTTT | CASSPRADTDTQYF
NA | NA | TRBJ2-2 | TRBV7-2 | TGTGCCAGCAGCCCTCCCCAGCGAAACACCGGGGAGCTGTTTTTT | CASSPPQRNTGELFF
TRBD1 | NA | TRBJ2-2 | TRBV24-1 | TGTGCCACCAGTGATCCCAGGGGGCTGGCCGGGGAGCTGTTTTTT | CATSDPRGLAGELFF
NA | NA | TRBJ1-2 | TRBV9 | TGTGCCAGCAGCGTAGCCCCGACAGGTAACTATGGCTACACCTTC | CASSVAPTGNYGYTF
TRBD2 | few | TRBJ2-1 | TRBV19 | TGTGCCAGTAGTATCCAACGGGGGGTACTCCAGAATGAGCAGTTCTTC | CASSIQRGVLQNEQFF
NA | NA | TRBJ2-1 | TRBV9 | TGTGCCAGCAGCGCCATAACAGGGACCGGTGAGCAGTTCTTC | CASSAITGTGEQFF
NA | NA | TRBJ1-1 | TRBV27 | TGTGCCAGCAGTTTACGGGGACAAGTGACTGAAGCTTTCTTT | CASSLRGQVTEAFF
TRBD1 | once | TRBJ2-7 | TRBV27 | TGTGCCAGCAGCAAGGGACAGGGGCGGGAGCAGTACTTC | CASSKGQGREQYF
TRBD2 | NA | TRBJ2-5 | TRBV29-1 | TGCAGCTTCGCGACTAGCGGGGTAGGGACCCAGTACTTC | CSFATSGVGTQYF
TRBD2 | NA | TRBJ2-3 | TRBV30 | TGTGCCTGGAGTCCCATCGGAGCGGGAGTCCCCTGGGCGCAGTATTTT | CAWSPIGAGVPWAQYF
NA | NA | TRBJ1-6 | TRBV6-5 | TGTGCCAGCAGACCCGGGGAGAGTTATAATTCACCCCTCCACTTT | CASRPGESYNSPLHF
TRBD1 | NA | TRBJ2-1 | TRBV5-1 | TGCGCCAGCAGTTTACAGGGGGCGAGTATTGAGCAGTTCTTC | CASSLQGASIEQFF
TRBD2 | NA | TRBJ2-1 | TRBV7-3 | TGTGCCAGCAGCTTAAGCCCAGCGGGAGGCTACCGCAATGAGCAGTTCTTC | CASSLSPAGGYRNEQFF
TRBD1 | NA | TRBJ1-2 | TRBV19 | TGTGCCAGTAGTGAGGACAGGGTTAACTATGGCTACACCTTC | CASSEDRVNYGYTF
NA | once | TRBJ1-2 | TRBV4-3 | TGCGCCAGGACCGGGACATCAACATCAGGGGGCTACACCTTC | CARTGTSTSGGYTF
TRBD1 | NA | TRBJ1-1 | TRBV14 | TGTGCCAGCAGCCTAAATGGACAGGGTGGTACTGAAGCTTTCTTT | CASSLNGQGGTEAFF
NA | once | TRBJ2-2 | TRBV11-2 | TGTGCCAGCAGCTTAGACGGTCTCCCCACCGGGGAGCTGTTTTTT | CASSLDGLPTGELFF
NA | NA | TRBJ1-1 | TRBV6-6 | TGTGCCAGCACCCAGGGCCAGCAGAACACTGAAGCTTTCTTT | CASTQGQQNTEAFF
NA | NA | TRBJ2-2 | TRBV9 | TGTGCCAGCAGCGTAGCCACGGACACCGGGGAGCTGTTTTTT | CASSVATDTGELFF
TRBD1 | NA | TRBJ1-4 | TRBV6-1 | TGTGCCAGCAGTGAAGGGACAGGGAGTAATGAAAAACTGTTTTTT | CASSEGTGSNEKLFF
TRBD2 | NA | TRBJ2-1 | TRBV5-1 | TGCGCCAGCAGCTCACCCCGCGGGAGCAATGAGCAGTTCTTC | CASSSPRGSNEQFF
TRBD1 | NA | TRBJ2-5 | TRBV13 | TGTGCCAGCAGGCCGGGACAGTCGAAAGAGACCCAGTACTTC | CASRPGQSKETQYF
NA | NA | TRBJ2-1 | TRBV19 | TGTGCCACCGTCGGACTTACCCAATACAATGAGCAGTTCTTC | CATVGLTQYNEQFF
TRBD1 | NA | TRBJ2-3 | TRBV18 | TGTGCCAGCTCACTACAGACAGGGAATCGAGATACGCAGTATTTT | CASSLQTGNRDTQYF
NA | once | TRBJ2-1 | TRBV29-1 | TGCAGCGTTCACACTAGAATATTCTCCTACAATGAGCAGTTCTTC | CSVHTRIFSYNEQFF
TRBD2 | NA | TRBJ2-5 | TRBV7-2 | TGTGCCAGCAGCTTAGGGGGGAGGGGTCGGGTGGAGACCCAGTACTTC | CASSLGGRGRVETQYF
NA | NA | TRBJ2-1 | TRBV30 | TGTGCCTGGAGTGTAGGACTACCAACTAGGAGTTCCTACAATGAGCAGTTCTTC | CAWSVGLPTRSSYNEQFF
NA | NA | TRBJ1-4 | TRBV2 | TGTGCCAGCAGTGGGACGGGGTTTAATGAAAAACTGTTTTTT | CASSGTGFNEKLFF
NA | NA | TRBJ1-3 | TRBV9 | TGTGCCAGCAGCGTAGACGGACAACCCAACTCTGGAAACACCATATATTTT | CASSVDGQPNSGNTIYF
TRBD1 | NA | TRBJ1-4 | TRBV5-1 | TGCGCCAGCAGCGTAGGGACAGGGATGGCTAATGAAAAACTGTTTTTT | CASSVGTGMANEKLFF
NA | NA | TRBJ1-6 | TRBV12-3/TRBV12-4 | TGTGCCAGCAGTCCAGGGGTAGGTTCACCCCTCCACTTT | CASSPGVGSPLHF
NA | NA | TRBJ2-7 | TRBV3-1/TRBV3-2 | TGTGCCAGCCGCTTAACCGGGGTAAACTACGAGCAGTACTTC | CASRLTGVNYEQYF
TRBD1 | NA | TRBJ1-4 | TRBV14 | TGTGCCAGCCGTCAGGGGGCAACTAATGAAAAACTGTTTTTT | CASRQGATNEKLFF
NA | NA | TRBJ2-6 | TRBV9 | TGTGCCAGCAGCGTAGTTCCCGGAGGTGCGGGATCTGGGGCCAACGTCCTGACTTTC | CASSVVPGGAGSGANVLTF
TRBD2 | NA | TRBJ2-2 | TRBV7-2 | TGTGCCAGCAGGCCCACTAGCGGGAACACCGGGGAGCTGTTTTTT | CASRPTSGNTGELFF
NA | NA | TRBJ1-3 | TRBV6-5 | TGTGCCAGCAGCTCCGCGGGACTCTCTGGAAACACCATATATTTT | CASSSAGLSGNTIYF
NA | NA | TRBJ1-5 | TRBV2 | TGTGCCAGCAGTGTCTGGGGAGATCAGCCCCAGCATTTT | CASSVWGDQPQHF
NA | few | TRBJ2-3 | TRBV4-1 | TGCGCCAGCAGCCGCAGCGGAGATACGCAGTATTTT | CASSRSGDTQYF
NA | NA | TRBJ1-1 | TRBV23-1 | TGCGCCAGCAGTCATCAACCGGTTTCTTTCTTT | CASSHQPVSFF
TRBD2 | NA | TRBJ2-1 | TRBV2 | TGTGCCAGCAGTGAACGGCGGGGGGGGTACAATGAGCAGTTCTTC | CASSERRGGYNEQFF
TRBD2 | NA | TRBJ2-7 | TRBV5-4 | TGTGCCAGCAGCTTACCAAGCGGGGCAACCAACGAGCAGTACTTC | CASSLPSGATNEQYF
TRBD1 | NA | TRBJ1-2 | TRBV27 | TGTGCCAGCAGGCCCACCCTGACAGGGGGAACCTATGGCTACACCTTC | CASRPTLTGGTYGYTF
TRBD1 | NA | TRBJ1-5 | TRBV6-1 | TGTGCCAGCAGTGGACAGGGGAGTTTGGCCAATCAGCCCCAGCATTTT | CASSGQGSLANQPQHF
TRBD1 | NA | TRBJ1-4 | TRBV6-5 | TGTGCCAGCAGTTACTCGGGGACAGGTGGAAATGAAAAACTGTTTTTT | CASSYSGTGGNEKLFF
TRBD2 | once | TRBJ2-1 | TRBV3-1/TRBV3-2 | TGTGCCAGCAGACCCGGGACTAGCGGGGGGGTAAGCTCCTACAATGAGCAGTTCTTC | CASRPGTSGGVSSYNEQFF